This T cell receptor (beta chain) is from a study of PD-1 blockade in classical Hodgkin lymphoma. Regarding this clone: The antigen remains undetermined.

After autologous stem cell transplantation all patients relapsed, and prior brentuximab vedotin exposure differed between cohorts. Whole-study results and caveats: Exclusion was applied to patients who started nivolumab under 1 year after ASCT. The origin of the repertoire differences remains undefined, with disease activity or prior therapy as possible causes. Newly diagnosed patients were said to have less baseline TCR diversity than healthy donors did.

Assay used: immunoSEQ multiplex PCR; TCRdb lists only in-frame clones, some missing. Of about 85,000 clones listed, 80% to 95% were seen once; the top ten hold approximately 2.4%. Germline CDR1 is MGHRA and CDR2 is YSYEKL. With 0 bases removed from V and 4 bases from J, the gap between germline ends came to 13 bases. The length of the CDR3 is 16 residues. The sample was peripheral blood mononuclear cells (PBMCs), taken before the second cycle of nivolumab. The chain couples TRBV4-1 to TRBJ1-3, with a possible D match to TRBD1 (6 bases). This clonotype was obtained from a human donor with classical Hodgkin lymphoma. The CDR3, as DNA: TGCGCCAGCAGCCAAGATCGGGGGCCCATAGGAAACACCATATATTTT. This encodes CASSQDRGPIGNTIYF.